These 29 T cell receptor beta chains were sequenced from one sample in a study of memory B cells and T cells in multiple sclerosis. Separate sequencing covered autoproliferating (CFSE-dim) and non-proliferating (CFSE-high) T cells from stimulus-free culture. Fewer than 55 million CFSE-labeled PBMCs were cultured less than eight days unstimulated, then replicate wells were pooled. Only in-frame clones appear in the TCRdb table, and some are missing; sequencing was by immunoSEQ multiplex PCR. The table has about 12,000 clones, 70% to 90% seen once. These receptors have no known antigen. The specimen sequenced was PBMCs from blood kept in culture. Source of these receptors: a human donor with multiple sclerosis.

The gene calls are TRBV7-2 and TRBJ2-5; D is unclear. V gave up 2 bases and J gave up 4 bases, with 11 bases separating them. The length of the CDR3 is 14 residues. Germline-derived CDR1 and CDR2 are SGHTA and FQGNSA. Here the CDR3 reads CASSLTGSVETQYF. In DNA form, the CDR3 reads TGTGCCAGCAGCTTAACGGGCAGCGTAGAGACCCAGTACTTC.

The chain's CDR3 is CAISGLAGVNEQFF. CDR3 in DNA: TGTGCCATCAGTGGACTAGCGGGAGTCAATGAGCAGTTCTTC. This chain connects TRBV10-3 to TRBJ2-1, with TRBD2 identical over 12 bases. From germline, CDR1 is ENHRY and CDR2 SYGVKD. The V and J ends lost 4 bases and 6 bases, in that order; junction bases with no gene match: 1. CDR3 length equals 14 residues.

In its sample, this clone was seen a few times. This chain connects TRBV18 to TRBJ2-2, with TRBD2 as a possible D gene (5 bases). Trimming pared 6 bases from V and 1 base from J, leaving 15 bases between. This CDR3 spans 16 amino acids. The germline CDR1 and CDR2 sequences are KGHSH and LQKENI. The CDR3 region is CASSPIRGRNTGELFF. The CDR3 coding sequence is TGTGCCAGCTCCCCAATCCGGGGTAGGAACACCGGGGAGCTGTTTTTT.

This chain joins TRBV2 and TRBJ1-1; unclear D gene. V lost 5 bases to trimming and J lost 2 bases, with 3 bases between them. This CDR3 is built from 11 residues. Germline V gene data show CDR1 as SNHLY and CDR2 as FYNNEI. The CDR3 DNA reads TGTGCCAGCAGTCCCAACACTGAAGCTTTCTTT. Its protein product is CASSPNTEAFF.

The CDR3: CASSEQQINSYEQYF. The CDR3 coding sequence is TGTGCCAGCAGTGAACAACAGATCAACTCCTACGAGCAGTACTTC. V gene TRBV6-1 combines with J gene TRBJ2-7; D gene ambiguous. Trimming took 2 bases from V and 0 from J, leaving 11 bases between them. The CDR3 length is 15 residues. CDR1 is MNHNS and CDR2 is SASEGT in the germline V gene.

This clone was seen more than once but under ten times. The chain links TRBV9 to TRBJ2-3; possibly TRBD1 for D (6 bases). Looked up from germline, CDR1 is SGDLS and CDR2 is YYNGEE. This CDR3 spans 15 amino acids. Trimming removed 4 bases at V and 4 bases at J, with 16 bases between. The CDR3 DNA follows: TGTGCCAGCAGCCTAGGGCAGGGGAACCCAGATACGCAGTATTTT. It translates to CASSLGQGNPDTQYF.

The chain links TRBV30 to TRBJ1-3, with D unclear. Between the trimmed V and J ends, which lost 0 bases and 0 bases, there was a span of 3 bases. This CDR3 is 13 amino acids long. Germline-derived CDR1 and CDR2 are GTSNPN and SVGIG (reference sequence). In DNA, the CDR3 is TGTGCCTGGAGTGTAGTCTCTGGAAACACCATATATTTT. Protein: CAWSVVSGNTIYF.

The chain carries TRBV5-6 and TRBJ2-7; 8 nucleotides line up with TRBD1. CDR1 is SGHDT and CDR2 is YYEEEE in the germline V gene. V was pared by 0 bases and J by 2 bases, with 7 bases of the junction left unmatched. This CDR3 is 16 amino acids long. CDR3 sequence: CASSLEGQGTTYEQYF. The CDR3, as DNA: TGTGCCAGCAGCTTGGAAGGACAGGGTACAACCTACGAGCAGTACTTC.

The CDR3 DNA reads TGTGCCAGCAGGAGACTAGCGGGGGTTACCTACGAGCAGTACTTC. It encodes CASRRLAGVTYEQYF. The chain combines TRBV13 with TRBJ2-7; 12 bases are shared with TRBD2. The CDR3 has 15 residues. Germline CDR1 is PRHDT and CDR2 is FYEKMQ (reference sequence). The junction had 5 bases not matched to a gene; V was cut back by 6 bases and J by 2 bases.

The chain joins TRBV28 to TRBJ1-1; D may be TRBD1 (6 bases). Per the germline V gene, CDR1 is MDHEN and CDR2 is SYDVKM. With 6 bases removed from V and 1 base from J, the gap between germline ends came to 9 bases. The CDR3 contains 13 residues. This CDR3 reads CASRETGNTEAFF. The DNA of the CDR3 is TGTGCCAGCAGAGAGACAGGGAACACTGAAGCTTTCTTT.

The V call is TRBV6-5, the J call TRBJ2-5; 10 positions agree with TRBD1. This CDR3 is 13 amino acids long. Per germline, CDR1 MNHEY and CDR2 SVGAGI. J lost 5 bases, V lost 6 bases, and 3 bases had no gene match. This CDR3 is CASRGQGWETQYF. The CDR3, as DNA: TGTGCCAGCAGGGGACAGGGGTGGGAGACCCAGTACTTC.

Points on this clone: A read error may account for a junction end that differs from germline. The CDR3 here is CASSESDRGHEKPFF. CDR3 coding DNA: TGTGCCAGCTCCGAGTCCGACAGGGGGCATGAAAAACCGTTTTTT. The V call is TRBV6-1, the J call TRBJ1-4, with 10 nucleotides matching TRBD1. The CDR3 totals 15 residues. From germline, CDR1 is MNHNS and CDR2 SASEGT.

The V call is TRBV9, the J call TRBJ2-3; 7 bases map to TRBD2. The CDR3 consists of 15 residues. Germline V gene data show CDR1 as SGDLS and CDR2 as YYNGEE. After removal of 1 base from V and 2 bases from J, the junction contained 4 bases not matched to a gene. CDR3: CASSVNGGYTDTQYF. For the CDR3, the DNA is TGTGCCAGCAGCGTAAACGGGGGGTACACAGATACGCAGTATTTT.

The V call is TRBV19, the J call TRBJ2-1, with D perhaps TRBD1 or TRBD2 (5 bases each). V shed 3 bases and J shed 2 bases, with 8 bases lying between them. The CDR3 consists of 14 residues. The germline gives CDR1 LNHDA, CDR2 SQIVND (reference sequence). The CDR3 DNA reads as TGTGCCAGTAGTATTACGGGGCCCTACAATGAGCAGTTCTTC. Amino acids: CASSITGPYNEQFF.

The rearrangement uses TRBV25-1 and TRBJ1-2; D remains ambiguous. Germline V gene lookup returns CDR1 MGHDK and CDR2 SYGVNS. There are 13 residues in the CDR3. Trimming removed 6 bases at V and 6 bases at J, with 14 bases between. The CDR3 spells CASSPRGGNGYTF. The CDR3 nucleotides are TGTGCCAGCAGCCCTCGAGGAGGGAATGGCTACACCTTC.

V is TRBV19 and J is TRBJ1-5; TRBD1 aligns across 10 bases. Germline V gene sequence: CDR1 LNHDA, CDR2 SQIVND (reference sequence). The V segment lost 4 bases and the J segment 6 bases; nucleotides outside the gene matches: 6. This CDR3 is built from 15 residues. CDR3: CASSRDRGLGQPQHF. As DNA, the CDR3 is TGTGCCAGTAGTAGGGACAGGGGTCTAGGTCAGCCCCAGCATTTT.

This clone was observed once. This chain links TRBV5-1 with TRBJ1-4, with TRBD1 matching 9 bases. Germline CDR1 reads SGHRS; CDR2 reads YFSETQ. Trimming removed 4 bases from V and 11 bases from J; junction bases left unmatched: 9. This CDR3 is 14 amino acids long. Written as DNA, the CDR3 is TGCGCCAGCAGCCTTCTGGGACAGGGAGGTAAACTGTTTTTT. Translation: CASSLLGQGGKLFF.

The chain uses TRBV19 and TRBJ2-7, with D perhaps matching TRBD1 (5 bases). Germline values: CDR1 LNHDA, CDR2 SQIVND (reference sequence). Trimming shortened V by 1 base and J by 3 bases, and 10 bases separated the two germline ends. The CDR3 sequence is 14 residues long. CDR3 bases: TGTGCCAGTAGTATAGGCAGGGAAGGCTACGAGCAGTACTTC. Its protein product is CASSIGREGYEQYF.

V and J are TRBV11-2 and TRBJ2-5, with 10 bases identical to TRBD1. The tail of the sequence fits TRBJ2-7 better, so the J call may be wrong. Per germline, CDR1 SGHAT and CDR2 FQNNGV. There are 14 residues in the CDR3. The CDR3 sequence is CASSAGTGAYEQYF. CDR3 in DNA: TGTGCCAGCAGCGCCGGGACAGGGGCCTACGAGCAGTACTTC.

V is TRBV19 and J is TRBJ2-5; 7 nucleotides line up with TRBD2. V lost 8 bases and J lost 5; bases outside the gene matches: 11. Germline values: CDR1 LNHDA, CDR2 SQIVND (reference sequence). This CDR3 contains 14 residues. The CDR3: CASGGGGYRETQYF. DNA for the CDR3: TGTGCCAGTGGGGGGGGAGGCTACCGGGAGACCCAGTACTTC.

This rearrangement joins TRBV6-1 to TRBJ2-7; 7 positions match TRBD1. The trim removed 7 bases at V and 2 bases at J, leaving 11 bases unmatched. Germline CDR1 and CDR2: MNHNS and SASEGT. This CDR3 has 15 amino acids. The CDR3 region is CASKPPGQKTYEQYF. The CDR3 coding sequence is TGTGCCAGCAAACCTCCGGGACAGAAGACCTACGAGCAGTACTTC.

This clone was seen just once. J is TRBJ2-6 and V is TRBV6-7, with D unresolved. TRBV6-7 is assigned to the ORF class and has an uncertain function. V was shortened by 5 bases and J by 5 bases, with 22 bases between the two germline ends. CDR3 size: 18 residues. The CDR3 DNA is TGTGCCAGCAGTCACACTACGCGTTTACAAAGTCGGGCCAACGTCCTGACTTTC. Translation gives CASSHTTRLQSRANVLTF.

This chain joins TRBV7-8 and TRBJ1-1; D may be TRBD1 (5 bases). The V and J ends lost 5 bases and 3 bases respectively, with 13 bases between them. The CDR3 runs to 14 residues. Germline loops: CDR1 SGHVS, CDR2 FQNEAQ. CDR3 in DNA: TGTGCCAGCAGCCAAACCATGGGGGACACTGAAGCTTTCTTT. Amino acids: CASSQTMGDTEAFF.

CDR3 amino acids: CASSLQGSSYEQYF. CDR3 in DNA: TGTGCCAGCAGCCTACAGGGGAGCTCCTACGAGCAGTACTTC. The chain joins TRBV11-2 to TRBJ2-7; TRBD1 matches 7 bases. CDR3 length: 14 residues. The ends lost 5 bases at V and 0 bases at J; junction bases unmatched: 4. CDR1 SGHAT and CDR2 FQNNGV come from the germline V gene. Full variable domain (missing parts from reference TRBV11-2 and TRBJ2-7): EAGVAQSPRYKIIEKRQSVAFWCNPISGHATLYWYQQILGQGPKLLIQFQNNGVVDDSQLPKDRFSAERLKGVDSTLKIQPAKLEDSAVYLCASSLQGSSYEQYFGPGTRLTVT.

V and J are TRBV11-2 and TRBJ2-2, with D maybe TRBD2 (6 bases). Germline V gene sequence: CDR1 SGHAT, CDR2 FQNNGV. The V and J ends lost 7 bases and 1 base respectively, with 13 bases between them. The CDR3 consists of 15 residues. CDR3 protein: CASTLAGQNTGELFF. For the CDR3, the DNA is TGTGCCAGCACCCTTGCGGGGCAGAACACCGGGGAGCTGTTTTTT.

This chain uses TRBV27 with TRBJ1-5; 11 bases match TRBD1. The CDR3 runs to 16 residues. V lost 5 bases and J lost 6; bases outside the gene matches: 9. Per the germline V gene, CDR1 is MNHEY and CDR2 is SMNVEV (reference sequence). The CDR3 sequence is CASSPRTGGRSQPQHF. The CDR3 nucleotides read TGTGCCAGCAGTCCCAGGACAGGGGGCCGTAGTCAGCCCCAGCATTTT.

The chain has TRBV27 and TRBJ2-7; 7 bases fit TRBD1. V lost 5 bases, J lost 3 bases, and 4 bases stayed unmatched. The CDR3 spans 13 residues. Germline V gene data show CDR1 as MNHEY and CDR2 as SMNVEV (reference sequence). CDR3 coding DNA: TGTGCCAGCAGTCCGGGACAGTTCTACGAGCAGTACTTC. Translating gives CASSPGQFYEQYF.

As DNA, the CDR3 is TGTGCCAGCAGTGAGGATTGGGAATATGCCTTCTTT. Protein: CASSEDWEYAFF. The rearrangement uses TRBV2 and TRBJ1-1; D not certain. The CDR3 loop spans 12 amino acids. CDR1 and CDR2 from the germline V gene are SNHLY and FYNNEI. V lost 3 bases and J 14 bases, leaving 16 bases between the germline ends.

The chain joins TRBV29-1 to TRBJ1-2; no firm D call. Germline assignment: CDR1 SQVTM and CDR2 ANQGSEA. The CDR3 has 18 residues. Trimming shortened V by 1 base and J by 4 bases, and 25 bases separated the two germline ends. For the CDR3, the DNA is TGCAGCGTTGAAGCAGGCACCCTAAACTCCGGGCAGATCTATGGCTACACCTTC. Its protein product is CSVEAGTLNSGQIYGYTF.